This T cell receptor (beta chain) was obtained from a study of T-cell reconstitution after alpha-beta-depleted transplantation in children. Notes on the study in general: T-cell counts and diversity were attributed mostly to newly produced T cells one year after transplant. About two months after transplant, alpha-beta T cells reportedly came from several hundred expanded graft clones. The study traced high day-60 TCRbeta diversity in some patients to surviving recipient T cells and thymic progenitors.

This CDR3 region has 15 residues. Germline CDR1 is SEHNR and CDR2 is FQNEAQ (reference sequence). V was pared by 2 bases and J by 8 bases, with 16 bases between. This clonotype was seen more than once but under ten times. The target antigen is unknown. Unique molecular identifiers tagged the TCRbeta library. TCRdb itself ran the PCR reads through MiXCR, one entry per CDR3 protein. This sample has approximately 97,000 distinct CDR3 sequences, with around 6.1% found just once. V usage is TRBV7-9 and J usage is TRBJ2-1, with D perhaps TRBD1 or TRBD2 (5 bases each). This sequence was found in a female patient younger than 10 who had a stem cell transplant for Fanconi anemia, so the T cells may come from the graft donor. The material was PBMCs, mostly from graft donor cells, obtained 60 days after TCRalphabeta/CD19-depleted stem cell transplant. Here the CDR3 DNA reads TGTGCCAGCAGCTTATCGGGACCCCTCGGTTATGAGCAGTTCTTC. The encoded protein is CASSLSGPLGYEQFF.